This TCR beta chain was obtained from a study of neoadjuvant nivolumab and ipilimumab in lung cancer. Overall study: Nivolumab 3 mg/kg was given days 1, 15 and 29, plus ipilimumab 1 mg/kg day 1 in combination.

This clone showed up just once. The target antigen is unknown. Libraries were prepared by immunoSEQ multiplex PCR; TCRdb keeps only in-frame clonotypes and omits some of them. The data hold some 140 clones, with around 92% observed a single time. Points from the study as a whole: TCR richness and clonality were higher in tumors than adjacent uninvolved lung. Only a single major-pathologic-response sample was available for clonality analysis. Only two of four nivolumab-treated tumors gained richness and clonality by surgery.

CDR1 and CDR2 from the germline V gene are SGHDN and FVKESK. The CDR3 loop spans 13 amino acids. Trimming removed 0 bases from V and 14 bases from J, with 13 bases in between. The V call is TRBV14, the J call TRBJ1-4; D uncertain. Sequenced material: tumor tissue, taken before neoadjuvant nivolumab, alone or with ipilimumab. This sequence originates from an adult with non-small cell lung cancer. The CDR3 spells CASSQDTARMLFF. CDR3 bases: TGTGCCAGCAGCCAAGATACGGCAAGAATGCTGTTTTTT.